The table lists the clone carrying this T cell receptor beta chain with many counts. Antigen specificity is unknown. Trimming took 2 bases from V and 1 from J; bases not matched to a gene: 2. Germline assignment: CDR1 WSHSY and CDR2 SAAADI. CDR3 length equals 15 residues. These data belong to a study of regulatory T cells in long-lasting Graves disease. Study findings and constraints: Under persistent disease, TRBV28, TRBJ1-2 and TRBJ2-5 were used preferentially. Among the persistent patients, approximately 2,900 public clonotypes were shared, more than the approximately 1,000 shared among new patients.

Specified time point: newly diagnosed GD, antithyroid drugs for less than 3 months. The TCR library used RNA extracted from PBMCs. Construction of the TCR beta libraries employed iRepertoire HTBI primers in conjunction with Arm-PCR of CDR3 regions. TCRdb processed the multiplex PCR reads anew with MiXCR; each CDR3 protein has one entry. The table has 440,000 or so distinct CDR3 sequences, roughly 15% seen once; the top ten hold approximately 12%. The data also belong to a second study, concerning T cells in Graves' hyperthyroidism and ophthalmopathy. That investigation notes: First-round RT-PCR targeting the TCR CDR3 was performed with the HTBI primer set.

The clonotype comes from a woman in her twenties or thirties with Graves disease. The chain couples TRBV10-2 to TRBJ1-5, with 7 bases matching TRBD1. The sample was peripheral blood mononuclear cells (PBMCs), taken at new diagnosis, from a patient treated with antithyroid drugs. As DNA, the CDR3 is TGCGCCAGCAGTGAGACAGGGGACAGCAATCAGCCCCAGCATTTT. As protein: CASSETGDSNQPQHF.